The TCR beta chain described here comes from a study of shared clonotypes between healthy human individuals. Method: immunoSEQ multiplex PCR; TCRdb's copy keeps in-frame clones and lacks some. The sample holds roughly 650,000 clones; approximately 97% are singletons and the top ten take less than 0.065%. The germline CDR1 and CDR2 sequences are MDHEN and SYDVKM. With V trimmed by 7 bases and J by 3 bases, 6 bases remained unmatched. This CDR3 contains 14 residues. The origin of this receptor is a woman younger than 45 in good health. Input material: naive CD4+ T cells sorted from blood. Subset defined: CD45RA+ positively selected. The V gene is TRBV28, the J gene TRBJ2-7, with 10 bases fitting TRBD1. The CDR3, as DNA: TGTGCCAGCATTTCGGGACAGGGGAGCTACGAGCAGTACTTC. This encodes CASISGQGSYEQYF.